This TCR beta chain was profiled in a study of beta chain features in type 1 diabetes. On the study more broadly: No patient-donor differences in age, gender, total cells or subset yield. Whole-study findings and limits: Insertions at VDJ junctions were less frequent in type 1 diabetes patients. These patients also deleted more nucleotides at the same junctions. In all four CD4+ subsets, TCRB CDR3 length was significantly, moderately reduced in type 1 diabetes.

This clone was observed a few times. Antigen unknown. Sorted CD4+ subsets: naive, central memory, regulatory, stem cell-like memory (CD45RO/CCR7/CD25/CD127/CD95/CD27 panel). The investigators reverse transcribed all of the isolated RNA, so they sequenced expressed TCRB transcripts. Generated by immunoSEQ multiplex PCR, the TCRdb table keeps only in-frame clones and is missing some. The sample carries a few hundred thousand clones, 14% recorded once. The CDR3 is made up of 14 amino acids. Germline CDR1 SEHNR, CDR2 FQNEAQ (reference sequence). Trimming at V came to 5 bases and at J to 0 bases, leaving 2 bases not matched to a gene.

The rearrangement joins TRBV7-9 to TRBJ1-1; 8 bases agree with TRBD1. The sample comprised naive CD4+ T cells from blood. This TCR derives from a man aged 25 to 40 with type 1 diabetes. The CDR3: CASSQGAMNTEAFF. The CDR3 nucleotides are TGTGCCAGCAGCCAGGGGGCTATGAACACTGAAGCTTTCTTT.